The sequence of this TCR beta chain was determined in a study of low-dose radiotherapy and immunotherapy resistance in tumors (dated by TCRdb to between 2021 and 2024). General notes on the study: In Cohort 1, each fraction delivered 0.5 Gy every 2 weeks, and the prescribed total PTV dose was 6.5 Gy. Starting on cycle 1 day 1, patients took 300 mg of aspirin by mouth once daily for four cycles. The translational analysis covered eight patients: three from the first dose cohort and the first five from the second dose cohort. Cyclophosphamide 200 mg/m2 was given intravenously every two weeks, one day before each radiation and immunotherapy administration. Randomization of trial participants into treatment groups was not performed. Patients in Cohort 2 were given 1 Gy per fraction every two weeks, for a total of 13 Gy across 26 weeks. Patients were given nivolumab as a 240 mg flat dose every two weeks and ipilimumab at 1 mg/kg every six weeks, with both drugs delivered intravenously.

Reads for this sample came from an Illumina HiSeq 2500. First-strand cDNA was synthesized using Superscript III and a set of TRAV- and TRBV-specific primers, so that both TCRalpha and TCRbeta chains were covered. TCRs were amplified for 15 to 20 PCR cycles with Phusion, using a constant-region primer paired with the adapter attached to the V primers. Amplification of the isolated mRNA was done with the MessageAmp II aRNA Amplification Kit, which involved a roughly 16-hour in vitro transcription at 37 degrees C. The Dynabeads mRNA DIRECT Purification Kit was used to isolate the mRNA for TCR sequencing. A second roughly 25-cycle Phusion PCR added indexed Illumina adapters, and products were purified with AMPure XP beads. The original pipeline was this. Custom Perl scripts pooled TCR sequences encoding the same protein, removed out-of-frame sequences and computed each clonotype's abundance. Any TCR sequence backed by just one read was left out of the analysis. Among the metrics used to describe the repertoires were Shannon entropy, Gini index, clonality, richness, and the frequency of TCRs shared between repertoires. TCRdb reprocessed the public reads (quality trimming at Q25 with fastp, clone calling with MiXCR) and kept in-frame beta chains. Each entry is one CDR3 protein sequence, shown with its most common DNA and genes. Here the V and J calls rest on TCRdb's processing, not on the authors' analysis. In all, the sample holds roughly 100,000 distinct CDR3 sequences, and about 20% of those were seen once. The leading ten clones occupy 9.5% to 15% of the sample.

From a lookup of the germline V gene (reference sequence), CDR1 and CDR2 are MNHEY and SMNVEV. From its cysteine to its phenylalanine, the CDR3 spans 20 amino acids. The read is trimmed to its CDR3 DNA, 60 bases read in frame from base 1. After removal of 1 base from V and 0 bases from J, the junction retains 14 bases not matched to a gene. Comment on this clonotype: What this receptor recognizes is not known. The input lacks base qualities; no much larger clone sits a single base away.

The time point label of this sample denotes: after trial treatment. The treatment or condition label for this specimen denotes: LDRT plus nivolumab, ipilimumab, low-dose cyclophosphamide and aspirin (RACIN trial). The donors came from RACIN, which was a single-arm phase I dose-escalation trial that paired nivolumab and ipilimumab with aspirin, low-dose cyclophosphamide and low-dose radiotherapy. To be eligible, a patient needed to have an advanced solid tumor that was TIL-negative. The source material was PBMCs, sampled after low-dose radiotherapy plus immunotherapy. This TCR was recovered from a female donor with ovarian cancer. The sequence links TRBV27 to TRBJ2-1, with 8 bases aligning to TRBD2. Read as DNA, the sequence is TGTGCCAGCAGTTTATTTAGTCGAGTTAGCGGGACGAGCTCCTACAATGAGCAGTTCTTC. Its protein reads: CASSLFSRVSGTSSYNEQFF.